This T cell receptor beta chain was documented in a study of CD8 T cells in ankylosing spondylitis listed by TCRdb under 2017. Regarding the complete study: T cell receptor beta repertoires were profiled in healthy donors and ankylosing spondylitis patients so that disease-linked TCR variants could be found. The whole study cohort included some 100 healthy donors and about two dozen ankylosing spondylitis patients. Samples of peripheral blood were taken, and for ankylosing spondylitis patients, synovial fluid was collected as well.

Sequencing relied on an Illumina HiSeq 2500. Quantitative 5'-RACE with molecular barcodes was the method used to prepare the TCR beta libraries. The study's own analysis went as follows. A new computational method, built on a probabilistic model of VDJ rearrangement, was used to identify disease-linked TCR variants. TCRdb's own reprocessing of the public reads used fastp at Q25 and MiXCR and kept productive beta chains. CDR3 protein duplicates are merged, each entry listing the most common genes and DNA. The V and J calls, along with clone size, are taken from TCRdb and not from the paper's own processing. The sample table lists 700,000 to 1,000,000 distinct CDR3 sequences, 10% to 15% of them with a count of one. Of the sample, approximately 0.46% is held by the ten largest clones. Broader findings and caveats from the paper: The disease-linked clones were reported to be significantly enriched in matched synovial fluid samples from ankylosing spondylitis patients. The disease-linked clones showed a CD8+ phenotype and occurred at relatively low frequencies in peripheral blood. Blood from ankylosing spondylitis patients appeared to be characterized by a TCR beta motif composed of eight or nine highly homologous amino acid variants. Some TCR beta motif variants had previously been reported in synovial fluid and blood of reactive arthritis patients, which suggested common disease-initiation mechanisms.

Taken from cysteine to phenylalanine, the CDR3 has 15 residues. CDR3 DNA only is kept here, 45 bases in frame from base 1. The CDR1 and CDR2 encoded by the germline V gene are ENHRY and SYGVKD. The germline ends are 12 bases apart after V is trimmed by 6 bases and J by 0 bases. This clonotype was observed many times. Its antigen target is currently unknown. Base qualities are not at hand, and no much larger clone is one base apart. The chain was built from TRBV10-3 and TRBJ1-3; the D region possibly corresponds to TRBD1 (5 bases align). Specimen: blood, either unsorted or a sorted T cell fraction (not recorded which). This receptor was obtained from a male donor with ankylosing spondylitis. This receptor carries the CDR3 CAISGGARSGNTIYF. The nucleotide sequence reads as follows: TGTGCCATCAGCGGTGGGGCCCGCTCTGGAAACACCATATATTTT.